The 22 T cell receptor beta chains listed next were all sequenced from one sample in a study of CD8 T cells in ankylosing spondylitis. The study, taken as a whole, reports: A TCR beta motif of several highly homologous variants seemed to mark ankylosing spondylitis blood.

TCRdb recomputed calls from the 5' RACE reads with MiXCR, one row per CDR3 protein. The sample lists 470,000 or so distinct CDR3 sequences; more than 25% were seen once. These receptors' antigens are unknown. The source material was blood, either unsorted or a sorted T cell fraction (not recorded which). These receptors were obtained from a male donor with ankylosing spondylitis.

This clonotype was found a few times. The chain recombines TRBV28 with TRBJ1-2; D gene unclear. V gave up 8 bases and J gave up 4 bases, with 11 bases separating them. Germline V gene data show CDR1 as MDHEN and CDR2 as SYDVKM. The CDR3 length is 12 residues. The CDR3 DNA reads TGTGCCAGCCGAGCTCCAGGCTATGGCTACACCTTC. The encoded protein is CASRAPGYGYTF.

The chain uses TRBV29-1 and TRBJ2-3; either TRBD1 or TRBD2 may supply D (5 bases each). V lost 8 bases and J lost 4, with 16 bases in between. Germline CDR1 reads SQVTM; CDR2 reads ANQGSEA. The CDR3 has 13 amino acids. CDR3 DNA sequence: TGCAGCTTCACAGGTACCGGGGCAGATACGCAGTATTTT. Translation: CSFTGTGADTQYF.

This clonotype was recorded many times. The J gene is TRBJ2-3, the V gene TRBV7-2; no clear D gene. The CDR3 extends over 12 amino acids. Germline assignment: CDR1 SGHTA and CDR2 FQGNSA. The V gene lost 6 bases and the J gene lost 1 base, with 5 bases spanning the gap. The CDR3 loop is CASSPGTDTQYF. CDR3 bases: TGTGCCAGCAGTCCTGGCACAGATACGCAGTATTTT. The full variable domain, in which reference TRBV7-2 and TRBJ2-3 provide the parts outside the CDR3, is GAGVSQSPSNKVTEKGKDVELRCDPISGHTALYWYRQSLGQGLEFLIYFQGNSAPDKSGLPSDRFSAERTGGSVSTLTIQRTQQEDSAVYLCASSPGTDTQYFGPGTRLTVL.

This clonotype was counted only a few times. The genes are TRBV5-1 and TRBJ1-3; D is possibly TRBD1 (5 bases). Germline CDR1 reads SGHRS; CDR2 reads YFSETQ. V lost 4 bases to trimming and J lost 4 bases, with 12 bases between them. The CDR3 contains 14 residues. Here the CDR3 DNA reads TGCGCCAGCAGCCCGCTCCGGACAGGAAACACCATATATTTT. Protein: CASSPLRTGNTIYF.

Here the CDR3 reads CATSRAVVEKLFF. The CDR3 DNA reads as TGTGCCACCAGCAGAGCGGTGGTTGAAAAACTGTTTTTT. V is TRBV15 and J is TRBJ1-4; D gene uncertain. This CDR3 has 13 residues. Germline CDR1 and CDR2: LNHNV and YYDKDF (reference sequence). The V end lost 1 base, the J end lost 7 bases, and 7 bases lay between the germline ends. Full variable domain (missing parts from reference TRBV15 and TRBJ1-4): DAMVIQNPRYQVTQFGKPVTLSCSQTLNHNVMYWYQQKSSQAPKLLFHYYDKDFNNEADTPDNFQSRRPNTSFCFLDIRSPGLGDTAMYLCATSRAVVEKLFFGSGTQLSVL.

This clonotype was seen more than once but under ten times. This chain links TRBV10-2 with TRBJ2-1; the D gene is possibly TRBD1 (5 bases). This CDR3 has 12 amino acids. Trimming stripped 4 bases from V and 8 bases from J, with 9 bases between. Germline V gene lookup returns CDR1 WSHSY and CDR2 SAAADI. CDR3 residues: CASSVRVDEQFF. Here the CDR3 DNA reads TGCGCCAGCAGTGTCAGGGTTGATGAGCAGTTCTTC.

This clonotype has only a few counts. This chain joins TRBV20-1 and TRBJ2-3; D is unresolved. The CDR3 totals 12 residues. Trimming pared 6 bases from V and 5 bases from J, leaving 12 bases between. CDR1 and CDR2 (germline): DFQATT, SNEGSKA (reference sequence). The CDR3 nucleotides are TGCAGTGCCCCCCGGGTAGAAGATACGCAGTATTTT. Its protein product is CSAPRVEDTQYF.

The chain is built from TRBV4-2 and TRBJ1-3; D is ambiguous. The germline gives CDR1 LGHNA, CDR2 YNFKEQ. The CDR3 extends over 18 amino acids. The V and J ends lost 0 bases and 2 bases respectively, with 17 bases between them. The CDR3 protein is CASSQDGARRLTGNTIYF. The CDR3 DNA is TGTGCCAGCAGCCAAGATGGTGCAAGGAGGCTGACTGGAAACACCATATATTTT.

The rearrangement uses TRBV7-2 and TRBJ2-5; 7 bases align to TRBD1. CDR1 is SGHTA, CDR2 FQGNSA, per germline. The V gene end was trimmed by 1 base and the J gene end by 9 bases; junction bases not matched to a gene: 14. CDR3 length: 16 amino acids. The CDR3 DNA is TGTGCCAGCAGCTTAGGAGGGGGCCTCCGCTTGGAGGCCCAGTACTTC. Its translation is CASSLGGGLRLEAQYF.

This clonotype was observed a handful of times. The chain uses TRBV28 and TRBJ1-3; D remains ambiguous. The CDR3 is 14 residues long. The V end lost 5 bases, the J end lost 4 bases, and 12 bases lay between the germline ends. The germline CDR1 and CDR2 sequences are MDHEN and SYDVKM. CDR3 bases: TGTGCCAGCAGTCGTATAATAGTAGGAAACACCATATATTTT. This encodes CASSRIIVGNTIYF.

This chain connects TRBV2 to TRBJ2-3; D is undetermined. V lost 0 bases, J lost 6 bases, and 7 bases lay in between. Germline-derived CDR1 and CDR2 are SNHLY and FYNNEI. The CDR3 totals 13 residues. The CDR3 region has the DNA TGTGCCAGCAGTGAAGCGCTTCAGGATACGCAGTATTTT. Translating gives CASSEALQDTQYF.

A single count supports this clonotype. The chain uses TRBV10-2 and TRBJ2-2, with TRBD2 matching 14 bases. Germline V gene data show CDR1 as WSHSY and CDR2 as SAAADI. The CDR3 length is 18 residues. V shed 6 bases and J 2 bases; nucleotides not matched to a gene: 8. CDR3 nucleotides: TGCGCCAGCAGAGCGGGGACTAGCGGGAGTATTAACACCGGGGAGCTGTTTTTT. Translating it yields CASRAGTSGSINTGELFF.

This clonotype has more than one count but fewer than ten. For the CDR3, the DNA is TGTGCCAGCAGTAAGGGACAGGCGATATTCTCTGGGGCCAACGTCCTGACTTTC. As protein: CASSKGQAIFSGANVLTF. The chain carries TRBV7-6 and TRBJ2-6, with 8 bases lining up with TRBD1. This CDR3 region has 18 residues. From germline, CDR1 is SGHVS and CDR2 FNYEAQ. V gave up 6 bases and J gave up 0 bases; unmatched junction bases: 10.

V usage is TRBV29-1 and J usage is TRBJ2-3; 7 bases align to TRBD2. The CDR3 covers 15 residues. CDR1 is SQVTM and CDR2 is ANQGSEA in the germline V gene. Trimming took 3 bases from V and 0 from J; bases not matched to a gene: 6. The CDR3 DNA sequence: TGCAGCGTTGATGGGTTTAGCGGGAGCACAGATACGCAGTATTTT. It is translated as CSVDGFSGSTDTQYF.

V and J are TRBV6-5 and TRBJ2-1, with D perhaps assigned TRBD1 or TRBD2 (5 bases each). Looked up from germline, CDR1 is MNHEY and CDR2 is SVGAGI. V was clipped by 0 bases and J by 0 bases, with 15 bases between them. The CDR3 is 18 residues long. The CDR3 loop reads CASSYSGTGLSSYNEQFF. DNA for the CDR3: TGTGCCAGCAGTTACTCAGGAACGGGGCTGAGCTCCTACAATGAGCAGTTCTTC.

V usage is TRBV27 and J usage is TRBJ1-2; D gene uncertain. Trimming pared 6 bases from V and 5 bases from J, leaving 13 bases between. Per germline, CDR1 MNHEY and CDR2 SMNVEV (reference sequence). This CDR3 has 13 amino acids. The CDR3 loop is CASSSASEYGYTF. The CDR3 nucleotides are TGTGCCAGCAGCTCCGCCAGTGAATATGGCTACACCTTC.

This chain connects TRBV29-1 to TRBJ2-2; possible D gene TRBD1, 5 bases. V was cut by 6 bases and J by 0 bases, with 8 bases left in between. CDR1 and CDR2 from the germline V gene are SQVTM and ANQGSEA. This CDR3 contains 13 residues. CDR3 bases: TGCAGCGTAGGACAAACGAACACCGGGGAGCTGTTTTTT. Amino acids: CSVGQTNTGELFF.

The rearrangement uses TRBV10-2 and TRBJ1-6; TRBD1 agrees at 10 bases. CDR3 length: 15 residues. V shed 3 bases, J shed 7 bases, and the junction held 3 bases outside the gene matches. The V gene's germline CDR1 is WSHSY and CDR2 SAAADI. This chain's CDR3 is CASSDLGQGNSPLHF. Written as DNA, the CDR3 is TGCGCCAGCAGTGACCTGGGACAGGGGAATTCACCCCTCCACTTT.

The CDR3 coding sequence is TGCGCCAGCAGCTTGGAAGGGACAGCTCCCGATGAGCAGTTCTTC. Translating gives CASSLEGTAPDEQFF. The chain has TRBV5-1 and TRBJ2-1; TRBD1 matches at 7 bases. With 0 bases clipped from V and 8 bases from J, the junction kept 8 bases outside the gene matches. Germline values: CDR1 SGHRS, CDR2 YFSETQ. The CDR3 has 15 residues.

The chain combines TRBV12-3 or TRBV12-4 with TRBJ1-2, with 7 nucleotides matching TRBD1. J was trimmed by 1 base and V by 3 bases; bases with no gene match: 5. CDR3 length equals 15 residues. In DNA, the CDR3 is TGTGCCAGCAGTTTCAGGCAGGGGGGTAACTATGGCTACACCTTC. This gives the protein CASSFRQGGNYGYTF.

This clonotype was observed a handful of times. Here the CDR3 DNA reads TGTGCCAGCAGTCCGTGGACAGGGGGAGCACGGAGCAATCAGCCCCAGCATTTT. Its protein product is CASSPWTGGARSNQPQHF. The rearrangement joins TRBV12-3 or TRBV12-4 to TRBJ1-5; the match to TRBD1 covers 10 bases. V was clipped by 5 bases and J by 1 base; unmatched bases: 11. This CDR3 has 18 residues.

A few counts support this clonotype. The gene calls are TRBV13 and TRBJ2-2; the D call may be TRBD1 or TRBD2 (6 bases each). V lost 5 bases, J lost 4 bases, and 17 bases lay in between. Germline V lookup: CDR1 PRHDT, CDR2 FYEKMQ (reference sequence). The CDR3 sequence is 16 residues long. CDR3 amino acids: CASSPVPGALTGELFF. In DNA, the CDR3 is TGTGCCAGCAGCCCGGTCCCGGGGGCGCTCACCGGGGAGCTGTTTTTT.